This TCR beta chain came from a study of coeliac disease. Study-level results: Known gliadin-specific TRB sequences: 9 of 18 coeliac samples, only 1 of 6 controls.

Germline trimming cut 4 bases from V and 0 bases from J; bases unmatched to any gene: 8. In germline, CDR1 is LNHDA, CDR2 SQIVND (reference sequence). The CDR3 contains 17 residues. Repertoires were generated with immunoSEQ multiplex PCR, while TCRdb's copy carries only in-frame clones and drops some. This sample has about 5,000 clones; about 71% occur once, and the top ten carry roughly 5.7%. This clone was observed a single time. Its cognate antigen is unknown. The TCR sequence derives from a man aged 18-30 years with celiac disease on a gluten-free diet. Sequencing was done on a sample of lymphocytes from the gut lamina propria. This sequence joins TRBV19 and TRBJ2-2; 7 positions match TRBD1. CDR3 nucleotide sequence: TGTGCCAGTAGTACTCACAGGGGTTTGGCGAACACCGGGGAGCTGTTTTTT. It translates to CASSTHRGLANTGELFF.